This T cell receptor (beta chain) was recorded in a study of cytomegalovirus exposure and HLA in healthy donors. The V segment lost 5 bases and the J segment 0 bases; nucleotides outside the gene matches: 9. Germline assignment: CDR1 GTSNPN and CDR2 SVGIG (reference sequence). The CDR3 has 17 amino acids. PCR primers comprised 60 Vbeta and 13 Jbeta primers. Measured with immunoSEQ multiplex PCR; TCRdb has only the in-frame clones, and not every one. The sample records around 100,000 clones, roughly two thirds being singletons. Sequenced input: PBMCs. The clonotype comes from a woman aged 30 to 39 in good health and CMV-seronegative. The gene calls are TRBV30 and TRBJ2-3; 12 nucleotides match TRBD1. The CDR3 loop is CAWDRDRGLSSTDTQYF. The CDR3 DNA reads as TGTGCCTGGGACCGGGACAGGGGGCTTTCTAGCACAGATACGCAGTATTTT.